This entry lists 14 T cell receptor beta chains sequenced from one sample in a study of blood T cell repertoires in COVID-19. The assay was immunoSEQ multiplex PCR, and TCRdb's table has in-frame clones only and misses some. The repertoire consists of 150,000 to 190,000 clones, with about 88% occurring once and the leading ten covering 8.3%. The sequencing input was peripheral blood. The source is a woman in her sixties with COVID-19, enrolled during active disease.

The chain links TRBV3-1 (or the pseudogene TRBV3-2) to TRBJ2-6; the match to TRBD2 covers 7 bases. The CDR3 length is 14 residues. V was clipped by 4 bases and J by 12 bases; unmatched bases: 9. Germline V CDR1 and CDR2: LGHDT, YNNKEL (reference sequence). Here the CDR3 DNA reads TGTGCCAGCAGCCGTGCCGGAGGGGAGGGCGTCCTGACTTTC. Translated: CASSRAGGEGVLTF.

This sequence joins TRBV12-3 or TRBV12-4 and TRBJ2-1; the D gene is possibly TRBD1 (5 bases). The CDR3 covers 13 residues. Trimming took 3 bases from V and 7 from J, leaving 10 bases between them. The CDR3 nucleotides are TGTGCCAGCAGTTTTAAAGGGGTGAATGAGCAGTTCTTC. It specifies CASSFKGVNEQFF.

The chain combines TRBV6-1 with TRBJ2-7, with D tentatively TRBD1 (6 bases). Germline V gives CDR1 MNHNS, CDR2 SASEGT. The germline V and J ends were trimmed by 3 bases and 0 bases, with 12 bases remaining between them. The CDR3 contains 15 residues. The CDR3 nucleotides read TGTGCCAGCAGTGATAGGGGGACACTCTCCTACGAGCAGTACGTC. This translates into CASSDRGTLSYEQYV.

V is TRBV18 and J is TRBJ1-5; 9 bases fit TRBD1. The CDR3 loop spans 20 amino acids. Trimming removed 1 base from V and 0 bases from J; junction bases left unmatched: 13. From germline, CDR1 is KGHSH and CDR2 LQKENI. CDR3 coding DNA: TGTGCCAGCTCACCACAGGGCCTTGGCCGGACAGGGGATAGCAATCAGCCCCAGCATTTT. Protein: CASSPQGLGRTGDSNQPQHF.

The V gene is TRBV27, the J gene TRBJ1-6; D is ambiguous. This CDR3 comprises 18 residues. V lost 3 bases and J lost 7, with 22 bases in between. The germline V gene encodes CDR1 MNHEY and CDR2 SMNVEV (reference sequence). The CDR3 here is CASSLLGGGRAINSPLHF. The DNA for the CDR3 is TGTGCCAGCAGTTTGCTCGGAGGAGGCCGAGCGATAAATTCACCCCTCCACTTT.

The V gene is TRBV27, the J gene TRBJ2-3; TRBD2 is a possible D gene (5 bases). The CDR3 is 17 amino acids. Trimming shortened V by 3 bases and J by 4 bases, and 20 bases separated the two germline ends. Germline lookup yields CDR1 MNHEY and CDR2 SMNVEV (reference sequence). The DNA of the CDR3 is TGTGCCAGCAGTTTCCCCCTTACGGGAAAAGGTCCAGATACGCAGTATTTT. Its protein is CASSFPLTGKGPDTQYF.

V gene TRBV7-8 combines with J gene TRBJ1-1; possible D gene TRBD1, 6 bases. Germline V gene lookup returns CDR1 SGHVS and CDR2 FQNEAQ. The CDR3 is 11 residues long. The V end lost 3 bases, the J end lost 8 bases, and 7 bases lay between the germline ends. The CDR3 here is CASSLDREAFF. The CDR3 DNA is TGTGCCAGCAGCTTGGACAGAGAAGCTTTCTTT.

This chain joins TRBV5-1 and TRBJ2-3; D possibly corresponds to TRBD2 (6 bases). V was pared by 4 bases and J by 2 bases, with 17 bases between. In germline, CDR1 is SGHRS, CDR2 YFSETQ. The CDR3 runs to 16 residues. The CDR3 here is CASSNTIGTPTDTQYF. Written as DNA, the CDR3 is TGCGCCAGCAGCAATACGATCGGGACTCCCACAGATACGCAGTATTTT.

This chain connects TRBV19 to TRBJ2-1; 11 nucleotides align to TRBD2. The germline V gene encodes CDR1 LNHDA and CDR2 SQIVND (reference sequence). The CDR3 is 15 amino acids. The ends lost 1 base at V and 6 bases at J; junction bases unmatched: 2. CDR3 amino acids: CASSIVAGGINEQFF. The DNA of the CDR3 is TGTGCCAGTAGTATAGTAGCGGGAGGGATCAATGAGCAGTTCTTC.

V gene TRBV7-9 combines with J gene TRBJ1-2; D not certain. Looked up from germline, CDR1 is SEHNR and CDR2 is FQNEAQ (reference sequence). The CDR3 is made up of 12 amino acids. Trimming stripped 5 bases from V and 3 bases from J, with 7 bases between. CDR3 in DNA: TGTGCCAGCAGCCCCCGGGACTATGGCTACACCTTC. This encodes CASSPRDYGYTF. Combining the CDR3 with reference TRBV7-9 and TRBJ1-2 gives the whole variable domain DTGVSQNPRHKITKRGQNVTFRCDPISEHNRLYWYRQTLGQGPEFLTYFQNEAQLEKSRLLSDRFSAERPKGSFSTLEIQRTEQGDSAMYLCASSPRDYGYTFGSGTRLTVV.

This clone was seen once. The chain is built from TRBV27 and TRBJ2-1, with TRBD1 as a possible D gene (5 bases). This CDR3 region has 14 residues. Germline V gives CDR1 MNHEY, CDR2 SMNVEV (reference sequence). Trimming stripped 3 bases from V and 7 bases from J, with 13 bases between. CDR3 bases: TGTGCCAGCAGTTTGTGGGGCCCAACGAATGAGCAGTTCTTC. It encodes CASSLWGPTNEQFF.

The rearrangement uses TRBV29-1 and TRBJ2-1; no definite D call. V was pared by 3 bases and J by 0 bases, with 3 bases between. Germline V gives CDR1 SQVTM, CDR2 ANQGSEA. CDR3 length: 12 residues. CDR3 DNA sequence: TGCAGCGTTGAGAGCTCCTACAATGAGCAGTTCTTC. Protein sequence: CSVESSYNEQFF.

V gene TRBV2 combines with J gene TRBJ1-4; tentative D call: TRBD1 (5 bases). V was pared by 4 bases and J by 0 bases, with 15 bases between. CDR3 size: 17 residues. The germline CDR1 and CDR2 sequences are SNHLY and FYNNEI. The CDR3 DNA reads TGTGCCAGCAGTGGGGGTGGGGCCGGGCCAACTAATGAAAAACTGTTTTTT. It encodes CASSGGGAGPTNEKLFF. Variable domain in full (rest from reference TRBV2 and TRBJ1-4): EPEVTQTPSHQVTQMGQEVILRCVPISNHLYFYWYRQILGQKVEFLVSFYNNEISEKSEIFDDQFSVERPDGSNFTLKIRSTKLEDSAMYFCASSGGGAGPTNEKLFFGSGTQLSVL.

The chain employs TRBV6-1 and TRBJ1-3; TRBD1 matches at 7 bases. The V gene end was trimmed by 1 base and the J gene end by 2 bases; junction bases not matched to a gene: 14. This CDR3 is built from 19 residues. In germline, CDR1 is MNHNS, CDR2 SASEGT. The CDR3 protein is CASSEGLWAGGTAGNTIYF. CDR3 sequence (DNA): TGTGCCAGCAGTGAAGGTTTATGGGCCGGCGGGACAGCTGGAAACACCATATATTTT.